This T cell receptor (beta chain) emerged from a study of identical twins. In its sample, this clonotype was seen many times. The antigen is undetermined. TCRdb independently ran MiXCR on the 5' RACE reads; one entry per CDR3 protein. The table has approximately 700,000 distinct CDR3 sequences, around 6% seen once; the top ten hold under 2%. Study outcomes and limitations: The degree of excess twin sharing was weaker in beta out-of-frame sequences. Twin-shared out-of-frame alpha sequences were enriched for low generation probability.

The length of the CDR3 is 13 residues. Trimming cost V 1 base and J 8 bases, with 12 bases left between them. The germline V gene encodes CDR1 MGHDK and CDR2 SYGVNS. The gene calls are TRBV25-1 and TRBJ2-7; TRBD1 is a possible D gene (6 bases). Material for sequencing was naive T cells sorted from blood. This receptor was identified in a man aged 18 to 35 in good health. DNA of the CDR3: TGTGCCAGCAGTGAATTCAGTGGGGACAAGCAGTACTTC. Its protein product is CASSEFSGDKQYF.